One sample yielded the 31 T cell receptor beta chains listed below, sequenced in a study of brain T cells in children with intractable seizures. Stated time point: blood from clinic visit 5 months post-surgery; TSC patient then seizure free. Sequencing used immunoSEQ multiplex PCR; TCRdb keeps in-frame clones, though not all of them. Of under 400,000 clones in the sample, roughly 92% were seen once. Sequenced material: peripheral blood, taken 4 to 5 months after surgery. The receptors here all came from a boy younger than two with tuberous sclerosis and intractable seizures.

The rearrangement joins TRBV2 to TRBJ2-7; D call uncertain. V lost 6 bases to trimming and J lost 2 bases, with 20 bases between them. The CDR3 is made up of 16 amino acids. Germline CDR1 reads SNHLY; CDR2 reads FYNNEI. This CDR3 reads CASRTPYGGKTYEQYF. The CDR3 coding sequence is TGTGCCAGCAGGACTCCTTACGGCGGTAAGACCTACGAGCAGTACTTC. Full variable domain (missing parts from reference TRBV2 and TRBJ2-7): EPEVTQTPSHQVTQMGQEVILRCVPISNHLYFYWYRQILGQKVEFLVSFYNNEISEKSEIFDDQFSVERPDGSNFTLKIRSTKLEDSAMYFCASRTPYGGKTYEQYFGPGTRLTVT.

V usage is TRBV5-4 and J usage is TRBJ1-4, with 8 bases matching TRBD1. The V gene's germline CDR1 is SGHNT and CDR2 YYREEE (reference sequence). Trimming cost V 3 bases and J 4 bases; bases outside gene matches: 5. CDR3 length: 15 residues. The CDR3 DNA follows: TGTGCCAGCAGCTACAGGGGGGGTCTTAATGAAAAACTGTTTTTT. Amino acids: CASSYRGGLNEKLFF.

The chain recombines TRBV27 with TRBJ1-2; TRBD1 might be the D (5 bases). V lost 6 bases and J lost 4, with 30 bases in between. The CDR3 is 19 residues long. Germline CDR1 and CDR2: MNHEY and SMNVEV (reference sequence). CDR3 in DNA: TGTGCCAGCAGCCAAAGAGCGGGGGGTAGTTCCTTAGGGCCCTATGGCTACACCTTC. This codes for CASSQRAGGSSLGPYGYTF.

The genes are TRBV5-1 and TRBJ2-2; D is perhaps TRBD1 (6 bases). Trimming stripped 0 bases from V and 0 bases from J, with 12 bases between. The CDR3 is made up of 17 amino acids. In germline, CDR1 is SGHRS, CDR2 YFSETQ. Here the CDR3 reads CASSLAPGHTNTGELFF. The CDR3 DNA reads as TGCGCCAGCAGCTTGGCCCCGGGACACACGAACACCGGGGAGCTGTTTTTT.

J is TRBJ1-1 and V is TRBV13; D possibly corresponds to TRBD1 (5 bases). Per germline, CDR1 PRHDT and CDR2 FYEKMQ (reference sequence). The CDR3 has 13 amino acids. Trimming took off 0 bases at V and 10 bases at J, with 12 bases between the two ends. The CDR3 loop is CASSLGVRAGAFF. CDR3 DNA: TGTGCCAGCAGCTTAGGGGTCAGGGCCGGAGCTTTCTTT.

This chain links TRBV7-6 with TRBJ2-7; 7 bases agree with TRBD1. The CDR3 covers 15 residues. The V gene end was trimmed by 5 bases and the J gene end by 6 bases; junction bases not matched to a gene: 13. Germline-derived CDR1 and CDR2 are SGHVS and FNYEAQ. DNA of the CDR3: TGTGCCAGCAGCATAGATATAACAGGGGCTTTCGAGCAGTACTTC. Protein: CASSIDITGAFEQYF.

The chain employs TRBV11-3 and TRBJ1-1; 9 nucleotides line up with TRBD1. Germline loops: CDR1 SGHNT, CDR2 YENEEA. This CDR3 comprises 15 residues. The V and J ends lost 4 bases and 2 bases, in that order; junction bases with no gene match: 5. CDR3 region: CASSWGQGSNTEAFF. The CDR3 DNA reads TGTGCCAGCAGCTGGGGACAGGGAAGTAACACTGAAGCTTTCTTT.

The rearrangement links TRBV6-5 to TRBJ1-2; D call uncertain. The germline V gene has CDR1 MNHEY and CDR2 SVGAGI. There are 13 residues in the CDR3. V lost 6 bases and J lost 4, with 12 bases in between. In nucleotides, the CDR3 is TGTGCCAGCAGCTCCACTCCATTCTATGGCTACACCTTC. Its translation: CASSSTPFYGYTF.

The CDR3 spells CASSAGTSGGALDIQYF. As DNA, the CDR3 is TGTGCCAGCAGCGCCGGGACTAGCGGGGGGGCCCTGGACATTCAGTACTTC. The genes are TRBV9 and TRBJ2-4; TRBD2 agrees at 16 bases. J lost 8 bases, V lost 3 bases, and 8 bases had no gene match. CDR3 size: 17 residues. Germline lookup yields CDR1 SGDLS and CDR2 YYNGEE.

The gene calls are TRBV19 and TRBJ1-2, with 9 bases lining up with TRBD1. Germline-derived CDR1 and CDR2 are LNHDA and SQIVND (reference sequence). The ends lost 9 bases at V and 5 bases at J; junction bases unmatched: 4. The CDR3 extends over 12 amino acids. The CDR3 spells CASLDRGYGYTF. In DNA form, the CDR3 reads TGTGCCAGCCTGGACAGGGGTTATGGCTACACCTTC. Combining the CDR3 with reference TRBV19 and TRBJ1-2 gives the whole variable domain DGGITQSPKYLFRKEGQNVTLSCEQNLNHDAMYWYRQDPGQGLRLIYYSQIVNDFQKGDIAEGYSVSREKKESFPLTVTSAQKNPTAFYLCASLDRGYGYTFGSGTRLTVV.

The genes are TRBV15 and TRBJ2-7, with D possibly TRBD1 on 5 matching bases. This CDR3 has 14 amino acids. The V and J ends lost 0 bases and 1 base respectively, with 7 bases between them. Germline CDR1 is LNHNV and CDR2 is YYDKDF (reference sequence). CDR3 region: CATSREYRSYEQYF. The CDR3 DNA is TGTGCCACCAGCAGAGAGTACAGGTCCTACGAGCAGTACTTC.

The chain combines TRBV4-1 with TRBJ2-7; no clear D gene. Trimming took off 0 bases at V and 2 bases at J, with 5 bases between the two ends. The germline gives CDR1 MGHRA, CDR2 YSYEKL. The CDR3 has 13 residues. CDR3 nucleotide sequence: TGCGCCAGCAGCCAAGACGGCACCTACGAGCAGTACTTC. Translating gives CASSQDGTYEQYF.

A note on this clone: Distinct nucleotide sequences in the sample also encode this CDR3. This sequence joins TRBV24-1 and TRBJ1-2; 8 positions agree with TRBD1. Trimming removed 6 bases from V and 3 bases from J; junction bases left unmatched: 2. Germline V gene lookup returns CDR1 KGHDR and CDR2 SFDVKD. The CDR3 covers 13 residues. CDR3 in amino acids: CATSLTGDYGYTF. Written as DNA, the CDR3 is TGTGCCACCAGTCTGACAGGGGACTATGGCTACACCTTC.

The chain uses TRBV5-4 and TRBJ1-2, with 7 positions matching TRBD1. Trimming removed 2 bases from V and 6 bases from J; junction bases left unmatched: 7. Germline CDR1 reads SGHNT; CDR2 reads YYREEE (reference sequence). The CDR3 extends over 14 amino acids. The CDR3 coding sequence is TGTGCCAGCAGCTTCGCGGGACAGCCTCATGGCTACACCTTC. Translating it yields CASSFAGQPHGYTF.

This clone was seen a single time. The chain combines TRBV5-1 with TRBJ1-1; D possibly corresponds to TRBD1 (6 bases). Per germline, CDR1 SGHRS and CDR2 YFSETQ. The V end was cut by 3 bases, the J end by 5 bases, with 17 bases between. CDR3 size: 15 residues. The CDR3 DNA reads as TGCGCCAGCAGCTCGAAATCTAAGCAGGGGACTGAAGCTTTCTTT. Residues: CASSSKSKQGTEAFF.

This clone was seen only once. This chain uses TRBV18 with TRBJ1-1; tentative D call: TRBD1 (6 bases). The CDR3 is 14 amino acids. V was cut by 8 bases and J by 4 bases, with 17 bases left in between. CDR1 is KGHSH, CDR2 LQKENI, per germline. The CDR3 is CASGKGGESTEAFF. The DNA for the CDR3 is TGTGCCAGCGGGAAAGGGGGGGAGAGCACTGAAGCTTTCTTT.

This clone was detected once. The chain has TRBV4-1 and TRBJ2-3; D is uncertain. The V end lost 0 bases, the J end lost 2 bases, and 12 bases lay between the germline ends. Germline lookup yields CDR1 MGHRA and CDR2 YSYEKL. This CDR3 spans 16 amino acids. The CDR3, as DNA: TGCGCCAGCAGCCAAGATGGAGCCGACCCCACAGATACGCAGTATTTT. This sequence encodes CASSQDGADPTDTQYF.

This sequence joins TRBV3-1 (or the pseudogene TRBV3-2) and TRBJ2-2; D is undetermined. V lost 3 bases and J 6 bases, leaving 5 bases between the germline ends. The CDR3 length is 12 residues. CDR1 is LGHDT and CDR2 is YNNKEL in the germline V gene (reference sequence). CDR3 sequence reads: CASSHGAGELFF. DNA for the CDR3: TGTGCCAGCAGCCATGGGGCCGGGGAGCTGTTTTTT.

V gene TRBV24-1 combines with J gene TRBJ1-5; no reliable D call. Germline lookup yields CDR1 KGHDR and CDR2 SFDVKD. This CDR3 comprises 15 residues. Trimming left V 4 bases short and J 6 bases short, with 15 bases between. CDR3 residues: CATSEGGPGGQPQHF. CDR3 DNA: TGTGCCACCAGTGAGGGTGGACCAGGAGGTCAGCCCCAGCATTTT.

This chain joins TRBV10-2 and TRBJ2-2; D is uncertain. The germline CDR1 and CDR2 sequences are WSHSY and SAAADI. V was shortened by 4 bases and J by 0 bases, with 9 bases between the two germline ends. The CDR3 runs 15 residues. The CDR3 protein is CASSGVGPNTGELFF. CDR3 DNA sequence: TGCGCCAGCAGTGGGGTCGGACCGAACACCGGGGAGCTGTTTTTT.

The genes are TRBV9 and TRBJ1-3; no clear D gene. Germline V gene sequence: CDR1 SGDLS, CDR2 YYNGEE. This CDR3 contains 17 residues. Trimming cost V 0 bases and J 0 bases, with 13 bases left between them. This CDR3 reads CASSVAPRQDSGNTIYF. In DNA, the CDR3 is TGTGCCAGCAGCGTAGCTCCGAGACAAGACTCTGGAAACACCATATATTTT.

In this sample, this clone turned up once. The same CDR3 arises from other DNA sequences in this sample as well. The chain couples TRBV30 to TRBJ1-3; no firm D call. V was pared by 4 bases and J by 1 base, with 5 bases between. This CDR3 comprises 12 residues. From germline, CDR1 is GTSNPN and CDR2 SVGIG (reference sequence). DNA of the CDR3: TGTGCCTGGACATCATCTGGAAACACCATATATTTT. Translating gives CAWTSSGNTIYF.

The chain recombines TRBV6-4 with TRBJ1-2; D is unclear. Germline V gene lookup returns CDR1 MRHNA and CDR2 SNTAGT. CDR3 length: 16 amino acids. The V gene lost 0 bases and the J gene lost 1 base, with 12 bases spanning the gap. CDR3 DNA: TGTGCCAGCAGTGACTCGGCAAGGGTAAGTAACTATGGCTACACCTTC. Translating gives CASSDSARVSNYGYTF.

The chain employs TRBV12-5 and TRBJ1-5; D not resolved. Germline V gene sequence: CDR1 LGHNT, CDR2 FRNRAP. The length of the CDR3 is 15 residues. V was clipped by 4 bases and J by 4 bases, with 14 bases between them. CDR3 coding DNA: TGTGCTAGTGGTTCCCCATCCGACTATAATCAGCCCCAGCATTTT. Translating it yields CASGSPSDYNQPQHF.

The chain couples TRBV30 to TRBJ1-5, with 7 nucleotides matching TRBD1. The junction had 3 bases not matched to a gene; V was cut back by 5 bases and J by 2 bases. The CDR3 is 13 residues long. Germline assignment: CDR1 GTSNPN and CDR2 SVGIG (reference sequence). The CDR3, as DNA: TGTGCCTGGGATGGGACAGGCAATCAGCCCCAGCATTTT. Amino acids: CAWDGTGNQPQHF.

This sequence joins TRBV28 and TRBJ1-2, with 8 bases fitting TRBD1. The CDR3 runs to 18 residues. V shed 5 bases and J 8 bases; nucleotides not matched to a gene: 22. Looked up from germline, CDR1 is MDHEN and CDR2 is SYDVKM. The CDR3 sequence: CASSPARGQGKGSSGYTF. CDR3 nucleotide sequence: TGTGCCAGCAGTCCCGCCCGTGGACAGGGAAAGGGGTCGTCCGGCTACACCTTC.

This clone was counted once. The CDR3 loop is CASSSLAGRTDTQYF. CDR3 sequence (DNA): TGTGCCAGCAGCTCCCTAGCGGGAAGGACAGATACGCAGTATTTT. V is TRBV7-3 and J is TRBJ2-3, with TRBD2 matching 9 bases. The CDR3 has 15 residues. The junction had 5 bases not matched to a gene; V was cut back by 4 bases and J by 3 bases. CDR1 and CDR2 (germline): SGHTA, FQGTGA. Supplemented by reference TRBV7-3 and TRBJ2-3, the full variable domain reads GAGVSQTPSNKVTEKGKYVELRCDPISGHTALYWYRQSLGQGPEFLIYFQGTGAADDSGLPNDRFFAVRPEGSVSTLKIQRTERGDSAVYLCASSSLAGRTDTQYFGPGTRLTVL.

The genes are TRBV7-2 and TRBJ1-2; TRBD1 aligns across 11 bases. The V gene end was trimmed by 3 bases and the J gene end by 13 bases; junction bases not matched to a gene: 4. This CDR3 has 12 amino acids. Looked up from germline, CDR1 is SGHTA and CDR2 is FQGNSA. DNA of the CDR3: TGTGCCAGCAGCTTTGGGGGACAGGGGGGCACCTTC. Its translation: CASSFGGQGGTF.

This clone was detected ten times or more. The chain couples TRBV7-9 to TRBJ2-1, with a weak D call TRBD2 (6 bases). Trimming stripped 3 bases from V and 9 bases from J, with 9 bases between. Germline V gene sequence: CDR1 SEHNR, CDR2 FQNEAQ (reference sequence). The CDR3 is 12 amino acids. For the CDR3, the DNA is TGTGCCAGCAGCTTGACTAGTAGTGAGCAGTTCTTC. It specifies CASSLTSSEQFF.

V usage is TRBV28 and J usage is TRBJ2-2, with TRBD1 identical over 8 bases. The CDR3 extends over 17 amino acids. In germline, CDR1 is MDHEN, CDR2 SYDVKM. The ends lost 8 bases at V and 4 bases at J; junction bases unmatched: 15. The CDR3 spells CASLTVGQGAITGELFF. The CDR3 DNA follows: TGTGCCAGCTTGACAGTGGGGCAGGGGGCTATCACCGGGGAGCTGTTTTTT.

The chain has TRBV30 and TRBJ2-3; D remains ambiguous. There are 12 residues in the CDR3. Germline values: CDR1 GTSNPN, CDR2 SVGIG (reference sequence). V lost 3 bases and J 1 base, leaving 5 bases between the germline ends. The CDR3 DNA reads TGTGCCTGGAGCAAACGCACAGATACGCAGTATTTT. Translating it yields CAWSKRTDTQYF. The variable domain in full, completed from reference TRBV30 and TRBJ2-3, reads SQTIHQWPATLVQPVGSPLSLECTVEGTSNPNLYWYRQAAGRGLQLLFYSVGIGQISSEVPQNLSASRPQDRQFILSSKKLLLSDSGFYLCAWSKRTDTQYFGPGTRLTVL.